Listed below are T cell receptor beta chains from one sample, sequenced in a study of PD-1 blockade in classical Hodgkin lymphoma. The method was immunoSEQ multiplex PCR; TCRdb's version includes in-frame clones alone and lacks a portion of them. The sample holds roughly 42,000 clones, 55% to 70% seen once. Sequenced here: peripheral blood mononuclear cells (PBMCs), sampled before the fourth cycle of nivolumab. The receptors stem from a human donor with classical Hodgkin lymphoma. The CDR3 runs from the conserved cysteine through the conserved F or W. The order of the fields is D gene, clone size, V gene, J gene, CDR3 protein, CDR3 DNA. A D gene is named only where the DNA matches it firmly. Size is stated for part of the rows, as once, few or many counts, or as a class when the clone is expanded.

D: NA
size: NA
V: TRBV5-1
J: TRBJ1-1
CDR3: CASSSGDGTFF
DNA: TGCGCCAGCAGCTCCGGAGACGGTACTTTCTTT

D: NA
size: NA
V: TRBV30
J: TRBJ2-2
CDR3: CAWSVLDTGELFF
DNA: TGTGCCTGGAGTGTACTGGACACCGGGGAGCTGTTTTTT

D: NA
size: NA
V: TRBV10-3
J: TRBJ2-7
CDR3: CATTTSLGSYEQYF
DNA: TGTGCCACCACAACTTCCCTGGGGTCCTACGAGCAGTACTTC

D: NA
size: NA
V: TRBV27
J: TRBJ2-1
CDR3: CASSVDGGTYNEQFF
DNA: TGTGCCAGCAGTGTAGACGGGGGTACCTACAATGAGCAGTTCTTC

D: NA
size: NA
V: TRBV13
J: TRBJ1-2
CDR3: CASSLGRQPGYGYTF
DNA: TGTGCCAGCAGCTTAGGGAGGCAGCCGGGCTATGGCTACACCTTC

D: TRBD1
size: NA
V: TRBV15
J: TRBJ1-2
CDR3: CATSTGQGRYGYTF
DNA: TGTGCCACCAGCACGGGACAGGGGAGGTATGGCTACACCTTC

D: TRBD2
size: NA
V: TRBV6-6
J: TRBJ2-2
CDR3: CASSYRIRGESGELFF
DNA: TGTGCCAGCAGTTACAGGATTCGGGGGGAATCCGGGGAGCTGTTTTTT

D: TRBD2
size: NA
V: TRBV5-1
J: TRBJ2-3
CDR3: CASSVPSSGGGQSTDTQYF
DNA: TGCGCCAGCAGCGTCCCTTCTAGCGGGGGTGGCCAAAGCACAGATACGCAGTATTTT

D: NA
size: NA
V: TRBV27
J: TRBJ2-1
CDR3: CASSLSGDYNEQFF
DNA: TGTGCCAGCAGTTTATCCGGGGACTACAATGAGCAGTTCTTC

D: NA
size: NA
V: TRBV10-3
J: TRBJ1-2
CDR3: CAIDQGQGGYTF
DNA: TGTGCCATTGACCAAGGACAAGGCGGCTACACCTTC

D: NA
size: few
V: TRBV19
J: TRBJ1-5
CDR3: CASSPPRTRDRNQPQHF
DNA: TGTGCCAGTAGTCCCCCTAGGACAAGAGACCGCAATCAGCCCCAGCATTTT

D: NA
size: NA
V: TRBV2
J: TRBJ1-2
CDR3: CASKVWSYGYTF
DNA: TGTGCCAGCAAGGTGTGGTCCTATGGCTACACCTTC

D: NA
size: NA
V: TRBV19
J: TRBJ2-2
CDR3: CASSISSAGELFF
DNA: TGTGCCAGTAGTATTTCTTCGGCCGGGGAGCTGTTTTTT

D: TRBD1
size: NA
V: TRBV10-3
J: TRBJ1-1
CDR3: CATDGAGQSNTEAFF
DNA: TGTGCCACCGATGGAGCGGGACAGAGCAACACTGAAGCTTTCTTT

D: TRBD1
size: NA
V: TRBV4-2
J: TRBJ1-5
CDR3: CASSRQGWGNQPQHF
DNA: TGTGCCAGCAGCCGACAGGGTTGGGGCAATCAGCCCCAGCATTTT

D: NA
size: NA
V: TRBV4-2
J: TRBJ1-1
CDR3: CASSQEWQGNTEAFF
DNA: TGTGCCAGCAGCCAAGAGTGGCAGGGGAACACTGAAGCTTTCTTT

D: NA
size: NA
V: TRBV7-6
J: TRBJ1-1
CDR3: CASSYGTEAFF
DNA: TGTGCCAGCAGTTACGGGACTGAAGCTTTCTTT

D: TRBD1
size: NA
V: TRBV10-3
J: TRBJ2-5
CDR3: CAIKSGTGQETQYF
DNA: TGTGCCATCAAGAGTGGGACAGGACAAGAGACCCAGTACTTC

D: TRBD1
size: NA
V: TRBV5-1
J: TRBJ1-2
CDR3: CASSSWTGGAYGYTF
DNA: TGCGCCAGCAGCTCATGGACAGGGGGCGCGTATGGCTACACCTTC

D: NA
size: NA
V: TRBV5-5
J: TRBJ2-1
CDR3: CASSPTGNSNEQFF
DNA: TGTGCCAGCAGCCCCACGGGGAACTCCAATGAGCAGTTCTTC